This T cell receptor beta chain was documented in a study of blood T cells in healthy people across ages. Donors were healthy Caucasian individuals from Russia aged about 6 to 100. Germline CDR1 reads MNHEY; CDR2 reads SMNVEV (reference sequence). This CDR3 comprises 15 residues. The J segment lost 9 bases and the V segment lost 6 bases, leaving 13 bases of the junction unmatched. The use of a sample-barcoded 5' primer and a J-beta primer mix characterized a second PCR of about 7 to 12 cycles. TCRdb recomputed calls from the 5' RACE reads with MiXCR, one row per CDR3 protein. Of almost 800,000 distinct CDR3 sequences listed, about three fifths are singletons.

The receptor's source is a man younger than 40 in good health. The chain has TRBV27 and TRBJ2-1; 8 bases match TRBD1. Sequencing input: blood. Here the CDR3 reads CASRTNYLQGVEQFF. DNA for the CDR3: TGTGCCAGCAGAACGAACTACTTACAGGGGGTTGAGCAGTTCTTC.